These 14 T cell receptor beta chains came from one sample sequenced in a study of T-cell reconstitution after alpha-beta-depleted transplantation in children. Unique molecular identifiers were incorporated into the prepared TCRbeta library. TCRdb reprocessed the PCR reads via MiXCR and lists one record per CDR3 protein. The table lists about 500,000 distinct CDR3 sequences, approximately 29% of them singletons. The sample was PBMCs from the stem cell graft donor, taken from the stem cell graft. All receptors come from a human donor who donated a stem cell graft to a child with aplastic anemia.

The chain's CDR3 is CASSPPGSGRSSYEQYV. The CDR3 DNA sequence: TGTGCCAGCAGCCCTCCCGGTAGCGGGAGGAGCTCCTACGAGCAGTACGTC. The rearrangement links TRBV7-8 to TRBJ2-7; 10 bases agree with TRBD2. After removal of 5 bases from V and 0 bases from J, the junction contained 10 bases not matched to a gene. The V gene's germline CDR1 is SGHVS and CDR2 FQNEAQ. The CDR3 has 17 amino acids.

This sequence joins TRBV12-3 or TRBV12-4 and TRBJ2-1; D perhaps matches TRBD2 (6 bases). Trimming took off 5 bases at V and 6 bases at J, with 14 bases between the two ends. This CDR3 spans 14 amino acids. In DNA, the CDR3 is TGTGCCAGCAGTCCTGGGACTTCAACCAATGAGCAGTTCTTC. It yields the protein CASSPGTSTNEQFF.

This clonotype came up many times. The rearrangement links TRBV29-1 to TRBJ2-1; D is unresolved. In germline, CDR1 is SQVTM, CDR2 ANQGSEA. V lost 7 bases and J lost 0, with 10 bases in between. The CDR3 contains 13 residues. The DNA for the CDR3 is TGCAGCGCGGGTGGGGACTCCTACAATGAGCAGTTCTTC. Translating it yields CSAGGDSYNEQFF.

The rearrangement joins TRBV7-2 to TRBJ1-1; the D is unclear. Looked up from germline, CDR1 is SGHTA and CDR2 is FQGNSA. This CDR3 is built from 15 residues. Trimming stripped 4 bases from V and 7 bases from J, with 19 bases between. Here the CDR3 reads CASSSQPVGMGEAFF. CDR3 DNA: TGTGCCAGCAGCTCTCAACCCGTGGGGATGGGTGAAGCTTTCTTT.

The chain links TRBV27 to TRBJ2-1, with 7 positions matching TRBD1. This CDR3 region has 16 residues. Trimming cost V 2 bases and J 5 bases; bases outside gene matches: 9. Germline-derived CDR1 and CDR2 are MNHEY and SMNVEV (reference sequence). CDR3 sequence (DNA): TGTGCCAGCAGTTTAACATGGCAGGGGGTTAACAATGAGCAGTTCTTC. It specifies CASSLTWQGVNNEQFF.

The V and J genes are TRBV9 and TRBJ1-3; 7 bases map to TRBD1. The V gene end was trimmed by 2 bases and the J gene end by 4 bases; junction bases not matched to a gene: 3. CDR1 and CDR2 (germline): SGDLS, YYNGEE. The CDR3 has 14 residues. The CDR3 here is CASSVSDRGNTIYF. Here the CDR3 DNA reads TGTGCCAGCAGCGTCTCGGACAGGGGAAACACCATATATTTT.

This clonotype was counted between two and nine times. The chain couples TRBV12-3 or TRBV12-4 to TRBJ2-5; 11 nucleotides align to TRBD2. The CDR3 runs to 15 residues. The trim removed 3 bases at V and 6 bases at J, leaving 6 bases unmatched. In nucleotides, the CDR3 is TGTGCCAGCAGTTTGATTAGCGGGAGGGTAAAGACCCAGTACTTC. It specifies CASSLISGRVKTQYF.

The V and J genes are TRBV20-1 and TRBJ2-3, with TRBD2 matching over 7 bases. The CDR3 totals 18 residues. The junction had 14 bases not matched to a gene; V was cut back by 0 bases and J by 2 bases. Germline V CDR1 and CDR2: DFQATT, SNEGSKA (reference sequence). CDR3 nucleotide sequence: TGCAGTGCTAGAGATGAAGGCCATGGCGGGGGAATCACAGATACGCAGTATTTT. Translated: CSARDEGHGGGITDTQYF.

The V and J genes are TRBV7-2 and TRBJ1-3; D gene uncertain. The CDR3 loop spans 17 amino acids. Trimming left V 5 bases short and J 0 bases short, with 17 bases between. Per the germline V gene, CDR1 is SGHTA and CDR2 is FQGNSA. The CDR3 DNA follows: TGTGCCAGCAGCAGAGAGATAGGTCCGGACTCTGGAAACACCATATATTTT. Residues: CASSREIGPDSGNTIYF.

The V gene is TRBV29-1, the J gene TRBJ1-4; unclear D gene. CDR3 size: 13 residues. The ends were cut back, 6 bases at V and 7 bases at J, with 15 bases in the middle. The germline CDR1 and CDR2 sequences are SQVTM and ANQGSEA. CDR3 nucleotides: TGCAGCGTAAGACCGTCCTGGGGTGAAAAACTGTTTTTT. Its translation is CSVRPSWGEKLFF. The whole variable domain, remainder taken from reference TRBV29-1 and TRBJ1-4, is SAVISQKPSRDICQRGTSLTIQCQVDSQVTMMFWYRQQPGQSLTLIATANQGSEATYESGFVIDKFPISRPNLTFSTLTVSNMSPEDSSIYLCSVRPSWGEKLFFGSGTQLSVL.

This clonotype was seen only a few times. The CDR3 DNA sequence: TGTGCCAGCACCCGTACCGGGGAGCTGTTTTTT. Protein sequence: CASTRTGELFF. The rearrangement links TRBV12-3 or TRBV12-4 to TRBJ2-2; D gene unclear. Trimming took off 7 bases at V and 5 bases at J, with 5 bases between the two ends. The CDR3 is made up of 11 amino acids.

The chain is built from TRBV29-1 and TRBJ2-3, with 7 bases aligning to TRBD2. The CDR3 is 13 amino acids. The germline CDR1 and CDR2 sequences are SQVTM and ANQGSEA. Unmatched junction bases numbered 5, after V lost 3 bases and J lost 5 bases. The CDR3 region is CSVDGAGKDTQYF. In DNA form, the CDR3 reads TGCAGCGTTGACGGAGCGGGGAAAGATACGCAGTATTTT.

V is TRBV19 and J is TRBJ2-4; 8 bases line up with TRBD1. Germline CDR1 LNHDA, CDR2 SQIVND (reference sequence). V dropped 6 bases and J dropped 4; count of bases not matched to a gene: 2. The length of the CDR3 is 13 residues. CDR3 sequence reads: CASRDRAKNIQYF. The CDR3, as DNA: TGTGCCAGTAGGGACAGGGCTAAAAACATTCAGTACTTC.

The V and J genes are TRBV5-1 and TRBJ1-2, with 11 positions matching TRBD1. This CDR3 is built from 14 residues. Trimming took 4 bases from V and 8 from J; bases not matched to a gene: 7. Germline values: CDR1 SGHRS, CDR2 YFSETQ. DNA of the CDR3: TGCGCCAGCAGCACCGGACAGGGGGCGCGAGGCTACACCTTC. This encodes CASSTGQGARGYTF.